This T cell receptor beta chain was captured by sequencing in a study of blood T cell repertoires in COVID-19. The germline CDR1 and CDR2 sequences are SGHRS and YFSETQ. The CDR3 has 15 amino acids. The J segment lost 0 bases and the V segment lost 0 bases, leaving 3 bases of the junction unmatched. In the authors' methods: Reference gene primer amplification gave estimated nucleated cell counts. This table comes from immunoSEQ multiplex PCR, and its TCRdb copy is limited to in-frame clones, with some not included. V and J calls and clone size follow that table, whereas D and trimming were derived from the DNA. This table has around 230,000 clones, around four fifths appearing once.

Sample: peripheral blood. The sequence was obtained from a man between 35 and 55 years old with acute or convalescent COVID-19. The genes are TRBV5-1 and TRBJ2-7, with 7 bases lining up with TRBD1. CDR3 protein: CASSLGQGSSYEQYF. Here the CDR3 DNA reads TGCGCCAGCAGCTTGGGACAGGGCAGCTCCTACGAGCAGTACTTC.